These T cell receptor beta chains were read from a single sample in a study of metastatic and nonmetastatic thyroid tumors. With MiXCR, TCRdb reprocessed the PCR reads. The table has about 30,000 clones, around 4% seen once. The sample comprised blood. The source of these receptors is a female donor with papillary thyroid cancer or a benign thyroid nodule (not recorded which). Some clones in this sample may be carry-over from other donors' samples. Both conserved end residues are part of each CDR3. Each record gives: CDR3 DNA, CDR3 protein, V gene, J gene, CDR3 length, D gene, clone size. D genes are given only for firm matches. Clone size is shown for a subset of rows, as once, few, many or a class of expanded clone.

CDR3nt: TGTGCCAGCAGCCCGGGGTGGGGGAACACTGAAGCTTTCTTT; CDR3aa: CASSPGWGNTEAFF; v_gene: TRBV28; j_gene: TRBJ1-1; len: 14; d_gene: NA; abundance: NA
CDR3nt: TGTGCCAGCAGCCCGACACGGGGATCGGGTGAAAAACTGTTTTTT; CDR3aa: CASSPTRGSGEKLFF; v_gene: TRBV7-4; j_gene: TRBJ1-4; len: 15; d_gene: NA; abundance: NA
CDR3nt: TGCAGTGCTCCCATGCTAGCGGGAGGGTACAATGAGCAGTTCTTC; CDR3aa: CSAPMLAGGYNEQFF; v_gene: TRBV20-1; j_gene: TRBJ2-1; len: 15; d_gene: TRBD2; abundance: few
CDR3nt: TGTGCCTGGAGTAAGGGACAGGGGAATAATGGCTACACCTTC; CDR3aa: CAWSKGQGNNGYTF; v_gene: TRBV30; j_gene: TRBJ1-2; len: 14; d_gene: TRBD1; abundance: NA
CDR3nt: TGTGCCATCAGGAATGGACTAGCGGGCCTCGCCCGCGGGGAGCTGTTTTTT; CDR3aa: CAIRNGLAGLARGELFF; v_gene: TRBV10-3; j_gene: TRBJ2-2; len: 17; d_gene: TRBD2; abundance: many
CDR3nt: TGTGCCAGCAGTGATTGGGGGAGCGCAGATACGCAGTATTTT; CDR3aa: CASSDWGSADTQYF; v_gene: TRBV2; j_gene: TRBJ2-3; len: 14; d_gene: NA; abundance: many
CDR3nt: TGCAGTGCTAGCCGACTAGGGACGAAGGAGAGCGAGCAGTACTTC; CDR3aa: CSASRLGTKESEQYF; v_gene: TRBV20-1; j_gene: TRBJ2-7; len: 15; d_gene: NA; abundance: many
CDR3nt: TGTGCCAGCAGTTTCAGCTCTGGGGCCAACGTCCTGACTTTC; CDR3aa: CASSFSSGANVLTF; v_gene: TRBV12-3/TRBV12-4; j_gene: TRBJ2-6; len: 14; d_gene: NA; abundance: few
CDR3nt: TGCAGCGTGTGGACATATGAAGCTTTCTTT; CDR3aa: CSVWTYEAFF; v_gene: TRBV29-1; j_gene: TRBJ1-1; len: 10; d_gene: NA; abundance: many
CDR3nt: TGTGCCAGCAGTCCAACCGACCAGGGGGCTCGCGGCTACAAATTC; CDR3aa: CASSPTDQGARGYKF; v_gene: TRBV28; j_gene: TRBJ1-2; len: 15; d_gene: TRBD1; abundance: NA
CDR3nt: TGTGCCACCAGTGACCCGGACAACCCCTACGAGCAGTACTTC; CDR3aa: CATSDPDNPYEQYF; v_gene: TRBV24-1; j_gene: TRBJ2-7; len: 14; d_gene: NA; abundance: NA
CDR3nt: TGCGCCAGCAGCCGGGGGGACAGTTATGTAGAGACCCAGTACTTC; CDR3aa: CASSRGDSYVETQYF; v_gene: TRBV5-1; j_gene: TRBJ2-5; len: 15; d_gene: NA; abundance: many
CDR3nt: TGTGCCAGCAGCTCAACACAGGGAATGAACACTGAAGCTTTCTTT; CDR3aa: CASSSTQGMNTEAFF; v_gene: TRBV5-6; j_gene: TRBJ1-1; len: 15; d_gene: NA; abundance: many
CDR3nt: TGTGCCAGCAGTTCCCTTTTTGGTCGAGGGGTCGAGCAGTACTTC; CDR3aa: CASSSLFGRGVEQYF; v_gene: TRBV12-3/TRBV12-4; j_gene: TRBJ2-7; len: 15; d_gene: NA; abundance: NA
CDR3nt: TGTGCCAGCAGCCCCCTTTACTATGTGGCATATGGCTACACCTTC; CDR3aa: CASSPLYYVAYGYTF; v_gene: TRBV12-3/TRBV12-4; j_gene: TRBJ1-2; len: 15; d_gene: NA; abundance: few
CDR3nt: TGTGCCAGCAGTACGCCCCGGCTTTTTAACTATGGCTACACCTTC; CDR3aa: CASSTPRLFNYGYTF; v_gene: TRBV28; j_gene: TRBJ1-2; len: 15; d_gene: NA; abundance: few
CDR3nt: TGTGCCAGCCTACGGGGGGGGGTCTATGGCTACACCTTC; CDR3aa: CASLRGGVYGYTF; v_gene: TRBV2; j_gene: TRBJ1-2; len: 13; d_gene: NA; abundance: medium-sized
CDR3nt: TGCGCCAGCGGTGAAGGGGTAACCGGACAGAATAATTCACCCCTCCACTTT; CDR3aa: CASGEGVTGQNNSPLHF; v_gene: TRBV10-1; j_gene: TRBJ1-6; len: 17; d_gene: NA; abundance: many
CDR3nt: TGTGCCAGCAGCTCGGGACTAGTAGGGGCAGATACGCAGTATTTT; CDR3aa: CASSSGLVGADTQYF; v_gene: TRBV13; j_gene: TRBJ2-3; len: 15; d_gene: TRBD2; abundance: many
CDR3nt: TGTGCCACCAGTGATTTTTCTAGTGCGGGTAGTATCGGGGAGCTGTTTTTT; CDR3aa: CATSDFSSAGSIGELFF; v_gene: TRBV24-1; j_gene: TRBJ2-2; len: 17; d_gene: NA; abundance: many
CDR3nt: TGTGCCAGCAGAGAAGGGCTTGTATCTCGGGGACTCCAAGAGACCAAGTACTTC; CDR3aa: CASREGLVSRGLQETKYF; v_gene: TRBV6-1; j_gene: TRBJ2-5; len: 18; d_gene: NA; abundance: few
CDR3nt: TGTGCCAGCAGCAGTCTTAGCGGGCCCTACGAGCAGTACTTC; CDR3aa: CASSSLSGPYEQYF; v_gene: TRBV27; j_gene: TRBJ2-7; len: 14; d_gene: TRBD2; abundance: medium-sized
CDR3nt: TGTGCCAGCAGTTATTGGGGAGGTGCGCAGTATTTT; CDR3aa: CASSYWGGAQYF; v_gene: TRBV6-1; j_gene: TRBJ2-3; len: 12; d_gene: NA; abundance: medium-sized
CDR3nt: TGTGCCAGCAGTTACATTCAGACAGGGAACTATGGCTACACCTTC; CDR3aa: CASSYIQTGNYGYTF; v_gene: TRBV6-2/TRBV6-3; j_gene: TRBJ1-2; len: 15; d_gene: TRBD1; abundance: few
CDR3nt: TGTGCCAGCAGTTACTCGACCACAGAGAACTATGGCTACACCTTC; CDR3aa: CASSYSTTENYGYTF; v_gene: TRBV6-5; j_gene: TRBJ1-2; len: 15; d_gene: NA; abundance: few
CDR3nt: TGTGCCAGTCGAAGTATCCCGAACACCGGTGAGCTGTTTTTT; CDR3aa: CASRSIPNTGELFF; v_gene: TRBV19; j_gene: TRBJ2-2; len: 14; d_gene: NA; abundance: few
CDR3nt: TGTGCCTGGCTCCCAGGACTAGCGGCCACCTACGAGCAGTACTTC; CDR3aa: CAWLPGLAATYEQYF; v_gene: TRBV30; j_gene: TRBJ2-7; len: 15; d_gene: TRBD2; abundance: many
CDR3nt: TGTGTCAGCAGCCCCAGGGACTTTTGGGCGAACACTGAAGCTTTCTTT; CDR3aa: CVSSPRDFWANTEAFF; v_gene: TRBV7-9; j_gene: TRBJ1-1; len: 16; d_gene: NA; abundance: NA
CDR3nt: TGTGCCAGCAGCCGGCCCGCGGGCGGGAACACTGAAGCTTTCTTT; CDR3aa: CASSRPAGGNTEAFF; v_gene: TRBV5-4; j_gene: TRBJ1-1; len: 15; d_gene: NA; abundance: many
CDR3nt: TGTGCCAGCAGCGAGGGTCCGGGACGGGCCCCCAATGAGCAGTTCTTC; CDR3aa: CASSEGPGRAPNEQFF; v_gene: TRBV9; j_gene: TRBJ2-1; len: 16; d_gene: NA; abundance: many
CDR3nt: TGTGCCAGCAGTTCCCAGTGGGTGCGGCGTGGCTACACCTTC; CDR3aa: CASSSQWVRRGYTF; v_gene: TRBV12-3/TRBV12-4; j_gene: TRBJ1-2; len: 14; d_gene: NA; abundance: few
CDR3nt: TGCAGTGCTAGCTCAGGGCGAGTAGGCTCACCCCTCCACTTT; CDR3aa: CSASSGRVGSPLHF; v_gene: TRBV20-1; j_gene: TRBJ1-6; len: 14; d_gene: NA; abundance: NA
CDR3nt: TGTGCCAGCATCCGACAGGGCGGGCAGTTCTTC; CDR3aa: CASIRQGGQFF; v_gene: TRBV2; j_gene: TRBJ2-1; len: 11; d_gene: TRBD1; abundance: many
CDR3nt: TGTGCCTGGGCACGGATTATGAACACTGAAGCTTTCTTT; CDR3aa: CAWARIMNTEAFF; v_gene: TRBV30; j_gene: TRBJ1-1; len: 13; d_gene: NA; abundance: many
CDR3nt: TGTGCCAGTAGTCCACGAACTAGCACCGCGCAGTTCTTC; CDR3aa: CASSPRTSTAQFF; v_gene: TRBV19; j_gene: TRBJ2-1; len: 13; d_gene: NA; abundance: NA
CDR3nt: TGTGAAATCAGTGACAGGGGCTATGGCTACACCTTC; CDR3aa: CEISDRGYGYTF; v_gene: TRBV10-3; j_gene: TRBJ1-2; len: 12; d_gene: TRBD1; abundance: NA
CDR3nt: TGTGCCAGCAGGGTGGACAGGGGGGTATATCAGCCCCAGCATTTT; CDR3aa: CASRVDRGVYQPQHF; v_gene: TRBV6-1; j_gene: TRBJ1-5; len: 15; d_gene: TRBD1; abundance: medium-sized
CDR3nt: TGCGCCAGCTGGGGGCGACTAGCGGGAGCGGATACGCAGTATTTT; CDR3aa: CASWGRLAGADTQYF; v_gene: TRBV5-1; j_gene: TRBJ2-3; len: 15; d_gene: TRBD2; abundance: many
CDR3nt: TGTGCCAGCAGTCTCTGGCTGGACCCCTACGAGCAATACTTC; CDR3aa: CASSLWLDPYEQYF; v_gene: TRBV2; j_gene: TRBJ2-7; len: 14; d_gene: NA; abundance: NA
CDR3nt: TGTGCCAGCAGTTTACGGGCCCCTTATTCACCCCTCCACTTT; CDR3aa: CASSLRAPYSPLHF; v_gene: TRBV28; j_gene: TRBJ1-6; len: 14; d_gene: NA; abundance: medium-sized
CDR3nt: TGTGCCAGCAACCCCGACAGGAGCACTGGCTACACCTTC; CDR3aa: CASNPDRSTGYTF; v_gene: TRBV6-4; j_gene: TRBJ1-2; len: 13; d_gene: NA; abundance: few
CDR3nt: TGTGCCAGCAGTTGGGACAGGGTTGAGTCACCCCTCCACTTT; CDR3aa: CASSWDRVESPLHF; v_gene: TRBV6-1; j_gene: TRBJ1-6; len: 14; d_gene: TRBD1; abundance: medium-sized
CDR3nt: TGTGCCAGCAGTTGGTGGACAGGGAAATATGGCTACACCTTC; CDR3aa: CASSWWTGKYGYTF; v_gene: TRBV28; j_gene: TRBJ1-2; len: 14; d_gene: TRBD1; abundance: medium-sized
CDR3nt: TGCAGTTTTTGGGATAGCGGCTACGGGCAGTACTTC; CDR3aa: CSFWDSGYGQYF; v_gene: TRBV20-1; j_gene: TRBJ2-7; len: 12; d_gene: NA; abundance: few
CDR3nt: TGCGCCAGCAGTAGACTACCCCTCGATCATGAGCAGTTCTTC; CDR3aa: CASSRLPLDHEQFF; v_gene: TRBV4-1; j_gene: TRBJ2-1; len: 14; d_gene: NA; abundance: many
CDR3nt: TGCGCCAGCATCGTCGGGGACAGGGGAGTCGGGGAGCTGTTTTTT; CDR3aa: CASIVGDRGVGELFF; v_gene: TRBV5-1; j_gene: TRBJ2-2; len: 15; d_gene: TRBD1; abundance: NA
CDR3nt: TGTGCCAGCAGTGAACAGGCGGGAAGTGATCAGCCCCAGCATTTT; CDR3aa: CASSEQAGSDQPQHF; v_gene: TRBV2; j_gene: TRBJ1-5; len: 15; d_gene: NA; abundance: many
CDR3nt: TGTGCCAGTAGTACCCCCCTAGGCCAGAACTACACCTTC; CDR3aa: CASSTPLGQNYTF; v_gene: TRBV19; j_gene: TRBJ1-2; len: 13; d_gene: NA; abundance: many
CDR3nt: TGCAGTGCTAGAGATAATACTATCACCGAGCAGTTCTTC; CDR3aa: CSARDNTITEQFF; v_gene: TRBV20-1; j_gene: TRBJ2-1; len: 13; d_gene: NA; abundance: many
CDR3nt: TGCAGTCCCCTGGGGGGCGCAACCGGGGAGCTGTTTTTT; CDR3aa: CSPLGGATGELFF; v_gene: TRBV20-1; j_gene: TRBJ2-2; len: 13; d_gene: NA; abundance: many
CDR3nt: TGTGCCAGCAGCGTGTCGGGGAGGTTCAACACCGGGGAGCTGTTTTTT; CDR3aa: CASSVSGRFNTGELFF; v_gene: TRBV9; j_gene: TRBJ2-2; len: 16; d_gene: NA; abundance: few
CDR3nt: TGTGCCAGCAGCCGACAGGGGATTCTCACCTACGAGCAGTACTTC; CDR3aa: CASSRQGILTYEQYF; v_gene: TRBV11-2; j_gene: TRBJ2-7; len: 15; d_gene: TRBD1; abundance: many
CDR3nt: TGTGCCAGCATCCCTAGGCTAGCGGGGGGGCAAGATACGCAGTATTTT; CDR3aa: CASIPRLAGGQDTQYF; v_gene: TRBV6-1; j_gene: TRBJ2-3; len: 16; d_gene: TRBD2; abundance: NA
CDR3nt: TGTGGGGGCAGCAGCGAAACAGGGGGGGACTCACCCCTCCACTTT; CDR3aa: CGGSSETGGDSPLHF; v_gene: TRBV15; j_gene: TRBJ1-6; len: 15; d_gene: TRBD1; abundance: NA